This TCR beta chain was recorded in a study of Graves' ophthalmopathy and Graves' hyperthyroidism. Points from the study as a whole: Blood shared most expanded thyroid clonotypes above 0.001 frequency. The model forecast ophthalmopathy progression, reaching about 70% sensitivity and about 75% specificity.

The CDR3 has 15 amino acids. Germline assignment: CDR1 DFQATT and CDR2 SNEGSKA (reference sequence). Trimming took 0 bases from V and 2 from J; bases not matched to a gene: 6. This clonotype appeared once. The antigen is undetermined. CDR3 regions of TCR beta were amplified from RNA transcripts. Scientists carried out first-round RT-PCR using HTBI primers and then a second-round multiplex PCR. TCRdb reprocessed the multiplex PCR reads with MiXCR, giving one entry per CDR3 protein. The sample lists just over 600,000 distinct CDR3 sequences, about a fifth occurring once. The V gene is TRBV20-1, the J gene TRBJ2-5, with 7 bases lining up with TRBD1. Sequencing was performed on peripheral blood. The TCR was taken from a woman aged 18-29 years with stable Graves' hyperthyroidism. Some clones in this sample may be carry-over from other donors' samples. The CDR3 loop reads CSARDGQVGQETQYF. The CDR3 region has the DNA TGCAGTGCTAGAGATGGACAGGTCGGTCAAGAGACCCAGTACTTC.